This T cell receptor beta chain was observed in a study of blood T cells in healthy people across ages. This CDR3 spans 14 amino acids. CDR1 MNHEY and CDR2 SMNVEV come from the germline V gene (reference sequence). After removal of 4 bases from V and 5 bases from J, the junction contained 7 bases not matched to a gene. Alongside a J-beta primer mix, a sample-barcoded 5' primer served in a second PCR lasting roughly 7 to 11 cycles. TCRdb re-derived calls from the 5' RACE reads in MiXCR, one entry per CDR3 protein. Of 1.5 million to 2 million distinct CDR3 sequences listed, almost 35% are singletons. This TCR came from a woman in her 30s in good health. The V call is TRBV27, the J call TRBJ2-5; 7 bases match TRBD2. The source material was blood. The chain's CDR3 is CASSSYGGVETQYF. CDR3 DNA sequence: TGTGCCAGCAGTTCCTATGGGGGGGTGGAGACCCAGTACTTC.